This is a list of T cell receptor beta chains from one sample in a study of blood T cell repertoires in COVID-19. Assay used: immunoSEQ multiplex PCR; TCRdb lists only in-frame clones, some missing. The sample has around 80,000 clones, about 80% seen once. The source material was peripheral blood. The receptors here all came from a man in his fifties or sixties with active or convalescent COVID-19. Each CDR3 is given with its conserved first and last residue. Each record gives: J gene, V gene, D gene, clone size, CDR3 length, CDR3 DNA, CDR3 protein. The D gene is left open where the match is weak. Part of the rows lack a size; the others show once, few, many or a class for expanded clones.

j_call: TRBJ2-5
v_call: TRBV7-2
d_call: NA
clone_size: NA
cdr3_length: 14
cdr3_nt: TGTGCCAGCAGTCCACAGGCAGGGAAAGAGACCCAGTACTTC
cdr3_aa: CASSPQAGKETQYF

j_call: TRBJ1-1
v_call: TRBV2
d_call: NA
clone_size: NA
cdr3_length: 12
cdr3_nt: TGTGCCAGCAGTGCGGAGAGCGCTGAAGCTTTCTTT
cdr3_aa: CASSAESAEAFF

j_call: TRBJ1-1
v_call: TRBV5-6
d_call: TRBD1
clone_size: NA
cdr3_length: 17
cdr3_nt: TGTGCCAGCAGCTTGGCCGGGACAGGGGGATTGTGGACTGAAGCTTTCTTT
cdr3_aa: CASSLAGTGGLWTEAFF

j_call: TRBJ1-5
v_call: TRBV10-1
d_call: TRBD1
clone_size: NA
cdr3_length: 12
cdr3_nt: TGCTCGTGGAGGGGGCGAGTTCAGCCCCAGCATTTT
cdr3_aa: CSWRGRVQPQHF

j_call: TRBJ2-7
v_call: TRBV5-4
d_call: TRBD2
clone_size: NA
cdr3_length: 18
cdr3_nt: TGTGCCAGCAGCTTGAACCACGGGAGCGGGGCTTACACCTACGAGCAGTACTTC
cdr3_aa: CASSLNHGSGAYTYEQYF

j_call: TRBJ1-1
v_call: TRBV4-2
d_call: NA
clone_size: NA
cdr3_length: 15
cdr3_nt: TGTGCCAGCAGCCAGAGAGATGCGGATAACACTGAAGCTTTCTTT
cdr3_aa: CASSQRDADNTEAFF

j_call: TRBJ2-1
v_call: TRBV4-1
d_call: TRBD1
clone_size: NA
cdr3_length: 17
cdr3_nt: TGCGCCAGCAGCCAAGATCCCGCAGGGGGCTCCTACAATGAGCAGTTCTTC
cdr3_aa: CASSQDPAGGSYNEQFF

j_call: TRBJ2-7
v_call: TRBV19
d_call: NA
clone_size: many
cdr3_length: 13
cdr3_nt: TGTGCCAGTAGTATTAGGACTCCCAACGAGCAGTACTTC
cdr3_aa: CASSIRTPNEQYF

j_call: TRBJ2-1
v_call: TRBV24-1
d_call: NA
clone_size: once
cdr3_length: 16
cdr3_nt: TGTGCCACCAGTGATTCCGGGGGTTCGTCCTACAATGAGCAGTTCTTC
cdr3_aa: CATSDSGGSSYNEQFF

j_call: TRBJ2-3
v_call: TRBV6-4
d_call: TRBD2
clone_size: few
cdr3_length: 15
cdr3_nt: TGTGCCAGCAGTGCTTCGGCGGGGGGCACAGATACGCAGTATTTT
cdr3_aa: CASSASAGGTDTQYF

j_call: TRBJ1-1
v_call: TRBV4-1
d_call: NA
clone_size: NA
cdr3_length: 16
cdr3_nt: TGCGCCAGCAGCCAAGAAGGAACAAGGGGGGGCACTGAAGCTTTCTTT
cdr3_aa: CASSQEGTRGGTEAFF

j_call: TRBJ1-5
v_call: TRBV6-5
d_call: TRBD1
clone_size: few
cdr3_length: 16
cdr3_nt: TGTGCCAGCAGTTACTCCTCCGGGACAGGCAATCAGCCCCAGCATTTT
cdr3_aa: CASSYSSGTGNQPQHF

j_call: TRBJ2-4
v_call: TRBV10-3
d_call: TRBD2
clone_size: NA
cdr3_length: 17
cdr3_nt: TGTGCCATCAGCTTAGCGGGGGGGCAACAAACGATTAACATTCAGTACTTC
cdr3_aa: CAISLAGGQQTINIQYF

j_call: TRBJ2-2
v_call: TRBV11-2
d_call: NA
clone_size: NA
cdr3_length: 16
cdr3_nt: TGTGCCAGCAGCTTAGTCAGTCCCGGGGTCGCCGGGGAGCTGTTTTTT
cdr3_aa: CASSLVSPGVAGELFF

j_call: TRBJ1-1
v_call: TRBV3-1/TRBV3-2
d_call: NA
clone_size: once
cdr3_length: 15
cdr3_nt: TGTGCCAGCAGCCAAGATGTCACGGGTCAAACTGAAGCTTTCTTT
cdr3_aa: CASSQDVTGQTEAFF

j_call: TRBJ1-3
v_call: TRBV4-3
d_call: NA
clone_size: NA
cdr3_length: 12
cdr3_nt: TGCGCCAGCAGCCAATTGGGAGACACCATATATTTT
cdr3_aa: CASSQLGDTIYF

j_call: TRBJ1-1
v_call: TRBV7-8
d_call: TRBD1
clone_size: NA
cdr3_length: 16
cdr3_nt: TGTGCCAGCAGCCCGTTTAGAGACAGGGGTGGAACTGAAGCTTTCTTT
cdr3_aa: CASSPFRDRGGTEAFF

j_call: TRBJ1-4
v_call: TRBV21-1
d_call: NA
clone_size: NA
cdr3_length: 15
cdr3_nt: TGTGCCAGCAGCCCCCAGATTTTGGCTAATGAAAAACTGTTTTTT
cdr3_aa: CASSPQILANEKLFF

j_call: TRBJ2-3
v_call: TRBV9
d_call: TRBD1
clone_size: few
cdr3_length: 17
cdr3_nt: TGTGCCAGCAGCGTAGCTACGGCAGGGGGCATTGCAGATACGCAGTATTTT
cdr3_aa: CASSVATAGGIADTQYF

j_call: TRBJ2-5
v_call: TRBV25-1
d_call: TRBD1
clone_size: NA
cdr3_length: 13
cdr3_nt: TGTGCCAGCCTTAGGACAGGGCAAGAGACCCAGTACTTC
cdr3_aa: CASLRTGQETQYF

j_call: TRBJ1-1
v_call: TRBV13
d_call: TRBD1
clone_size: NA
cdr3_length: 15
cdr3_nt: TGTGCCAGCAGCTTACCCGGACAGGGTAACACTGAAGCTTTCTTT
cdr3_aa: CASSLPGQGNTEAFF

j_call: TRBJ2-1
v_call: TRBV19
d_call: NA
clone_size: NA
cdr3_length: 15
cdr3_nt: TGTGCCAGTAGTATCGTCCAACGGGGGTACAATGAGCAGTTCTTC
cdr3_aa: CASSIVQRGYNEQFF

j_call: TRBJ1-1
v_call: TRBV11-3
d_call: NA
clone_size: NA
cdr3_length: 14
cdr3_nt: TGTGCCAGCAGCCCACGGCCCGGGGGCACTGAAGCTTTCTTT
cdr3_aa: CASSPRPGGTEAFF

j_call: TRBJ1-1
v_call: TRBV11-2
d_call: TRBD1
clone_size: NA
cdr3_length: 14
cdr3_nt: TGTGCCAGCAGCTTTGGACAGGGCGGGACTGAAGCTTTCTTT
cdr3_aa: CASSFGQGGTEAFF